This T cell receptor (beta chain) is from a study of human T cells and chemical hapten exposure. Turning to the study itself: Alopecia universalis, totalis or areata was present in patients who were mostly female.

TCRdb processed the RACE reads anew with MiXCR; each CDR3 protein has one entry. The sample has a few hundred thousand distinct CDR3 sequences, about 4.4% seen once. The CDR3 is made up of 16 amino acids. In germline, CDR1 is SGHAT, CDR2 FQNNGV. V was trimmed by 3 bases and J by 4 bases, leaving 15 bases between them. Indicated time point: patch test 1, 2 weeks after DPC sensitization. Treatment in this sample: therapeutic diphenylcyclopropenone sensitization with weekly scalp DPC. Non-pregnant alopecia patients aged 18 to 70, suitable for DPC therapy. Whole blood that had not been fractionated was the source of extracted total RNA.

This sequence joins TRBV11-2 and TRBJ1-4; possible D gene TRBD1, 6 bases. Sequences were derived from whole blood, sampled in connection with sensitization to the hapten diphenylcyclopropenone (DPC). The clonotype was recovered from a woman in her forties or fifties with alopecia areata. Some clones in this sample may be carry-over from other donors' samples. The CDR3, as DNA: TGTGCCAGCAGCTTTTTTTTGGGGGCCGGTAATGAAAAACTGTTTTTT. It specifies CASSFFLGAGNEKLFF.